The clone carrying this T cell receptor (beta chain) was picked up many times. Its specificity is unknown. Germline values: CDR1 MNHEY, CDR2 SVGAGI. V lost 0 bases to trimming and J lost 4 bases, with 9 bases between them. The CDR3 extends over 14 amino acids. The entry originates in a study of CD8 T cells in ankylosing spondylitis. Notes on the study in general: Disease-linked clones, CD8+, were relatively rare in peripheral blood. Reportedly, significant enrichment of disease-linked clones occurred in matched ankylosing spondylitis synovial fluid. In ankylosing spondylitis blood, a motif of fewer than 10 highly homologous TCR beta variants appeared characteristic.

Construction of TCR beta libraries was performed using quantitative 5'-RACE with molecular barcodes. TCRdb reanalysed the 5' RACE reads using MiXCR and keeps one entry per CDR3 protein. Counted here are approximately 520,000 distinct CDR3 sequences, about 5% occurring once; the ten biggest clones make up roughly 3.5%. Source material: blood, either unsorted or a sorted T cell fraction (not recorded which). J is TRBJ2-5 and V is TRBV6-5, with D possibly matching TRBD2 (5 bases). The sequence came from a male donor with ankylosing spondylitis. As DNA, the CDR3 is TGTGCCAGCAGTTACTCGAGGGTCGGAGAGACCCAGTACTTC. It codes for CASSYSRVGETQYF.